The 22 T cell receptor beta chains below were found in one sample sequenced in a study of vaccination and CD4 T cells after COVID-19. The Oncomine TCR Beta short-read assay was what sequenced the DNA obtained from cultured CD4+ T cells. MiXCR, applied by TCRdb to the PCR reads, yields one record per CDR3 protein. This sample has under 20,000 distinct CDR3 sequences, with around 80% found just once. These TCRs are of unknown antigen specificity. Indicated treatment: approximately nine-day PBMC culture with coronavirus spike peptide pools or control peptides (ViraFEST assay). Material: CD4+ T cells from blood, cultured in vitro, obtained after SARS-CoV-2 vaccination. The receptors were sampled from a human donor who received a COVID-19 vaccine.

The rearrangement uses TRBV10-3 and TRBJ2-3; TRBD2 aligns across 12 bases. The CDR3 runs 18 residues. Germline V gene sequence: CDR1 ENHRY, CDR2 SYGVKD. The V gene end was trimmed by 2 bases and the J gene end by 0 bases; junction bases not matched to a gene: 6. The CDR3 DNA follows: TGTGCCATCAGTGAGGGACTAGCGGGGAAAACTAGCACAGATACGCAGTATTTT. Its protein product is CAISEGLAGKTSTDTQYF.

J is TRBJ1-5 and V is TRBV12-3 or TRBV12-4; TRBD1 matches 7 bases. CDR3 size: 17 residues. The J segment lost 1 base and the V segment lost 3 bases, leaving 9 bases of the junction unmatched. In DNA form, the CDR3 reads TGTGCCAGCAGTTTCGGCAGGGGGTTGGAAAGCAATCAGCCCCAGCATTTT. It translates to CASSFGRGLESNQPQHF.

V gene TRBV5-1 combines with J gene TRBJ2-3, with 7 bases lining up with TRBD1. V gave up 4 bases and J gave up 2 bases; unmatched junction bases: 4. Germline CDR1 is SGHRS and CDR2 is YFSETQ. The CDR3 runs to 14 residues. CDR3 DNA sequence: TGCGCCAGCAGCCTTGGACAGGACACAGATACGCAGTATTTT. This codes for CASSLGQDTDTQYF.

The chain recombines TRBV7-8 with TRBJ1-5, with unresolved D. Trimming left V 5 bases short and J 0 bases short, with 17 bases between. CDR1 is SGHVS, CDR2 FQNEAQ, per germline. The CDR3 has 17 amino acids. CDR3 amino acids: CASSHDEGVYSNQPQHF. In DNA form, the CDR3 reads TGTGCCAGCAGCCATGACGAGGGAGTTTATAGCAATCAGCCCCAGCATTTT.

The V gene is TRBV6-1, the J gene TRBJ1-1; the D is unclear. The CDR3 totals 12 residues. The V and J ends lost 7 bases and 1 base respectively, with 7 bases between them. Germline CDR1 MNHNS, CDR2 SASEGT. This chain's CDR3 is CASKRENTEAFF. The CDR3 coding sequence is TGTGCCAGCAAGCGAGAGAACACTGAAGCTTTCTTT.

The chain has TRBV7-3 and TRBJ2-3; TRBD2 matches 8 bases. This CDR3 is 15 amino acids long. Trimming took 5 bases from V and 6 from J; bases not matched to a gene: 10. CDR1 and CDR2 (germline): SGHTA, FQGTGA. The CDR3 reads CASSETRGVADTQYF. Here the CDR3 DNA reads TGTGCCAGCAGCGAGACGCGGGGGGTCGCGGATACGCAGTATTTT.

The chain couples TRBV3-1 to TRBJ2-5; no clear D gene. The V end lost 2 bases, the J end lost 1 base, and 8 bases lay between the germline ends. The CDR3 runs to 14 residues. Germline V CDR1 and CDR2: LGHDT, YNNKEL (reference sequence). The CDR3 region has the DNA TGTGCCAGCAGCCAAAATCTACGCCAAGAGACCCAGTACTTC. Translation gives CASSQNLRQETQYF.

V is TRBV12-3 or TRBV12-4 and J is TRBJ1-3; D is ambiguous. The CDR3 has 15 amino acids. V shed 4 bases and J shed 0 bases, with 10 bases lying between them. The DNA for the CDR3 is TGTGCCAGCAGTTCCCCGGGCCGCTCTGGAAACACCATATATTTT. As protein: CASSSPGRSGNTIYF.

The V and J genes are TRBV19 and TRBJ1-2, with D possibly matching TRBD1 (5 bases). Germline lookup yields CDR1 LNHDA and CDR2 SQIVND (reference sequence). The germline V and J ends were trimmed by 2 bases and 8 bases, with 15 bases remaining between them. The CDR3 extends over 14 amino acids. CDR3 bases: TGTGCCAGTAGTATACAGGGATTTTCGGGCGGCTACACCTTC. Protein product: CASSIQGFSGGYTF.

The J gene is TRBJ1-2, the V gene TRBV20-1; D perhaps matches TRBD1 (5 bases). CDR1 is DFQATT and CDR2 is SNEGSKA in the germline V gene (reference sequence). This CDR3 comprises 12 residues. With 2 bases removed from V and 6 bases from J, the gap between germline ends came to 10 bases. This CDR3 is CSARIVGDGYTF. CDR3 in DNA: TGCAGTGCTAGAATAGTGGGGGATGGCTACACCTTC.

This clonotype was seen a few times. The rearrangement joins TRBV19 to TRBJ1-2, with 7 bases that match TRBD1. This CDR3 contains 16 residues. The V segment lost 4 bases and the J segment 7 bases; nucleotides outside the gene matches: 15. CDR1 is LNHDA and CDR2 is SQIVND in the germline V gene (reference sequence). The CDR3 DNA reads TGTGCCAGTAGTACCCGATCTCTCGACAGGGTCGGTGGCTACACCTTC. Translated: CASSTRSLDRVGGYTF.

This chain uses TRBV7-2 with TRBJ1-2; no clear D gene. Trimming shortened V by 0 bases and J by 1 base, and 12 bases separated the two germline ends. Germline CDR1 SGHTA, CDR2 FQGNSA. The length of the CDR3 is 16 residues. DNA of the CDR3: TGTGCCAGCAGCTTAGCGACCGGAGGGATTAACTATGGCTACACCTTC. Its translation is CASSLATGGINYGYTF.

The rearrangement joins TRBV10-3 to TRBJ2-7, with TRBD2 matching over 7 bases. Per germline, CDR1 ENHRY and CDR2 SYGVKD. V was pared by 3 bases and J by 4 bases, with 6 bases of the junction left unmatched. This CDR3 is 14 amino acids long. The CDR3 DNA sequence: TGTGCCATCAGTGACGGCAGGGAGGGATACGAGCAGTACTTC. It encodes CAISDGREGYEQYF.

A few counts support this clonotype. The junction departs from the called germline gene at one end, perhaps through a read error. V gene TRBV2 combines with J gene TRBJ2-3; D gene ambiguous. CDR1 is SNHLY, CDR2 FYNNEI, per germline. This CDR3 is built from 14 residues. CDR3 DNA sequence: TGTGCCAGTAGTGTGCTTAGGGCCCCAGATACGCAGTATTTT. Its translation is CASSVLRAPDTQYF.

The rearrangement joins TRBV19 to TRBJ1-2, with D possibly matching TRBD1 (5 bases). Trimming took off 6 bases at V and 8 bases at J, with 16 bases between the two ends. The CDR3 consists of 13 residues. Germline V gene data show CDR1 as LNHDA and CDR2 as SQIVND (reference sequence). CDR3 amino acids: CASRLRGVGGYTF. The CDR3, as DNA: TGTGCCAGTAGGCTCAGAGGGGTCGGAGGCTACACCTTC.

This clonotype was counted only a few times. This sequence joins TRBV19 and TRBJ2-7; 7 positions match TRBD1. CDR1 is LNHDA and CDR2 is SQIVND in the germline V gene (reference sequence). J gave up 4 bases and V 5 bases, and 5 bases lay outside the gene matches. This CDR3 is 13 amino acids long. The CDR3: CASSSRQGYEQYF. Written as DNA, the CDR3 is TGTGCCAGTAGTTCCCGACAGGGATACGAGCAGTACTTC. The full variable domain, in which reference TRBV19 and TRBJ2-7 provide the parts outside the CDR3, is DGGITQSPKYLFRKEGQNVTLSCEQNLNHDAMYWYRQDPGQGLRLIYYSQIVNDFQKGDIAEGYSVSREKKESFPLTVTSAQKNPTAFYLCASSSRQGYEQYFGPGTRLTVT.

The CDR3 bases are TGTGCCAGCAGCTGGGGGTTCAATTCACCCCTCCACTTT. As protein: CASSWGFNSPLHF. The rearrangement links TRBV7-2 to TRBJ1-6; D might be TRBD1 (5 bases). The V gene lost 4 bases and the J gene lost 7 bases, with 8 bases spanning the gap. The CDR3 loop spans 13 amino acids. Germline CDR1 is SGHTA and CDR2 is FQGNSA.

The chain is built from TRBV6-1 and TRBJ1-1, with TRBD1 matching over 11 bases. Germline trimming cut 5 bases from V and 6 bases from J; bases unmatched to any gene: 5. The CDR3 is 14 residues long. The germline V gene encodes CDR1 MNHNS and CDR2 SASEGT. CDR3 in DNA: TGTGCCAGCAGTCGGGACAGGGGGGCGGCTGAAGCTTTCTTT. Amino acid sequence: CASSRDRGAAEAFF.

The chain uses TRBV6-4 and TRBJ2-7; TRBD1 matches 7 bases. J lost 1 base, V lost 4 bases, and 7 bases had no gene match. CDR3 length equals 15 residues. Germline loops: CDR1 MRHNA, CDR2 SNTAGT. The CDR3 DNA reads TGTGCCAGCAGTGGGGACAGACATACTTCCTACGAGCAGTACTTC. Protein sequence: CASSGDRHTSYEQYF.

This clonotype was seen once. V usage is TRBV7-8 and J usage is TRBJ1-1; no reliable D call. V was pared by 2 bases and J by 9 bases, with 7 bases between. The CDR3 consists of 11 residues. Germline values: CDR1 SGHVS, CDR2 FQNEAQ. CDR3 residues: CASSLIEKAFF. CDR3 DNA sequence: TGTGCCAGCAGCTTAATTGAAAAAGCTTTCTTT.

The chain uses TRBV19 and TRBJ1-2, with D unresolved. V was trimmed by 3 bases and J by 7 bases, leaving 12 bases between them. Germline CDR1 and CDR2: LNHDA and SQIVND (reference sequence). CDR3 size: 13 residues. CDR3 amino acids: CASSIGLGLGYTF. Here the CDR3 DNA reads TGTGCCAGTAGTATTGGACTAGGTCTTGGCTACACCTTC. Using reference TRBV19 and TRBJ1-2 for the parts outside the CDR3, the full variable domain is DGGITQSPKYLFRKEGQNVTLSCEQNLNHDAMYWYRQDPGQGLRLIYYSQIVNDFQKGDIAEGYSVSREKKESFPLTVTSAQKNPTAFYLCASSIGLGLGYTFGSGTRLTVV.

CDR3 residues: CAISGRTKNTDTQYF. The CDR3 coding sequence is TGTGCCATCAGCGGACGGACAAAGAACACAGATACGCAGTATTTT. The J gene is TRBJ2-3, the V gene TRBV10-3, with D perhaps matching TRBD1 (5 bases). The germline CDR1 and CDR2 sequences are ENHRY and SYGVKD. V gave up 6 bases and J gave up 2 bases, with 15 bases separating them. The CDR3 spans 15 residues.